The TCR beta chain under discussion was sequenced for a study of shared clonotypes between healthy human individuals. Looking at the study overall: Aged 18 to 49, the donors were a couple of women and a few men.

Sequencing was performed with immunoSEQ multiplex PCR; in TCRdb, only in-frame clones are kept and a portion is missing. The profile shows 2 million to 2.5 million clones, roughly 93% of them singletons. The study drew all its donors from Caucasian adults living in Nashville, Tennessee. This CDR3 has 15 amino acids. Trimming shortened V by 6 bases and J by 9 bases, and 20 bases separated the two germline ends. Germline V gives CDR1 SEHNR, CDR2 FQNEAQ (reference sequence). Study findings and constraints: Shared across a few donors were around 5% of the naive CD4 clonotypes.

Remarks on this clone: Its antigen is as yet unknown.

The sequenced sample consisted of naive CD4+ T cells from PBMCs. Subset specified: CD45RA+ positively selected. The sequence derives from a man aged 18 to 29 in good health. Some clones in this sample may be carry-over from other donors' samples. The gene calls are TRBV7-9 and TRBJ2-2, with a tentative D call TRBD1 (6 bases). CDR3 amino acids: CASSPGTPPRRELFF. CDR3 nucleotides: TGTGCCAGCAGTCCCGGGACACCACCCCGCCGGGAGCTGTTTTTT.